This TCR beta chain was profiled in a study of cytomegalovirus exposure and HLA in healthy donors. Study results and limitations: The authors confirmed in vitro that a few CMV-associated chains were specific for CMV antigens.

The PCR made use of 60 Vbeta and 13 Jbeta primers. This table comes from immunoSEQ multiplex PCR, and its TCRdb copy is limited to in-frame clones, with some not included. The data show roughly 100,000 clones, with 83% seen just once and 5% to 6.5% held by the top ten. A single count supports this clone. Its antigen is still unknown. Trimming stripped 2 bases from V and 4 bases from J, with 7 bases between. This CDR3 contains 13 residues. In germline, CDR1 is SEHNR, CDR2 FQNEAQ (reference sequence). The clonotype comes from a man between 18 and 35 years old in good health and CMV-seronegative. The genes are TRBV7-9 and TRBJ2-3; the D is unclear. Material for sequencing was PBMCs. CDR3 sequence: CASSLNSPDTQYF. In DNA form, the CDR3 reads TGTGCCAGCAGCTTAAACAGCCCAGATACGCAGTATTTT.